This TCR beta chain was recorded in a study of cytomegalovirus exposure and HLA in healthy donors. Primers: 60 Vbeta forward and 13 Jbeta reverse. Only in-frame clones appear in the TCRdb table, and some are missing; sequencing was by immunoSEQ multiplex PCR. The sample has some 120,000 clones; around 74% are singletons. Concerning this clone: What it binds is not known.

Notes on the study in general: Several of the most significant clusters were apparently associated with common viral pathogens in a later analysis. Highest at DRB1 and lowest at HLA-C, TCR association rates differed among HLA loci in a later analysis.

Material for sequencing was PBMCs. The TCR sequence derives from a woman aged 45 to 65 in good health and CMV-seropositive.

The CDR3 region is CASSINRGDEQYF. CDR3 nucleotide sequence: TGTGCCAGCAGTATAAACAGGGGTGACGAGCAGTACTTC. The chain carries TRBV6-1 and TRBJ2-7; 7 bases match TRBD1. Germline V gene data show CDR1 as MNHNS and CDR2 as SASEGT. This CDR3 comprises 13 residues. The ends lost 5 bases at V and 5 bases at J; junction bases unmatched: 6.